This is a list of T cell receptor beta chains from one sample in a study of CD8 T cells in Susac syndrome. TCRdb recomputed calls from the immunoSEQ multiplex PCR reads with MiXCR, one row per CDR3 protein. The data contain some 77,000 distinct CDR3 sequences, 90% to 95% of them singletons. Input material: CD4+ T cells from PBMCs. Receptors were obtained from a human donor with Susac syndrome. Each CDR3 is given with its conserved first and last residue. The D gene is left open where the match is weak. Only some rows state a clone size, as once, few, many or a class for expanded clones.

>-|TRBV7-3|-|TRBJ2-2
CASSLWGGTGELFF
TGTGCCAGCAGCTTATGGGGCGGCACCGGGGAGCTGTTTTTT
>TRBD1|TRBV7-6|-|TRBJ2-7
CASSSPGTGIYEQYF
TGTGCCAGCAGCTCACCCGGGACAGGGATCTACGAGCAGTACTTC
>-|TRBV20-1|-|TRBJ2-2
CSARDARGHANTGELFF
TGCAGTGCTAGAGACGCGAGGGGACACGCGAACACCGGGGAGCTGTTTTTT
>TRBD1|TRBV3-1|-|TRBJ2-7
CASSRSAGGPYF
TGTGCCAGCAGCCGTTCTGCAGGGGGCCCGTACTTC
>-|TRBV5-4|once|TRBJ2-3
CASRGDLHSTDTQYF
TGTGCCAGCAGGGGGGACCTCCATAGCACAGATACGCAGTATTTT
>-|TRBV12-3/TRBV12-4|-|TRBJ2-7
CASSLTVSSYEQYF
TGTGCCAGCAGTCTGACAGTGAGCTCCTACGAGCAGTACTTC
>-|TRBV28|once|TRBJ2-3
CASSFPRPSTDTQYF
TGTGCCAGCAGTTTCCCCCGGCCCAGCACAGATACGCAGTATTTT
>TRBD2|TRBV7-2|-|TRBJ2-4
CASSFGDSGSGRIQYF
TGTGCCAGCAGCTTTGGAGATAGCGGGAGTGGGCGCATTCAGTACTTC
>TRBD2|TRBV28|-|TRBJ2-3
CASSPLTSGKGDTQYF
TGTGCCAGCAGTCCCCTGACTAGCGGGAAAGGTGATACGCAGTATTTT
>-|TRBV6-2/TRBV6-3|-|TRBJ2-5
CASSYPYRSPPNLQYF
TGTGCCAGCAGTTACCCTTACCGGTCACCACCGAATCTCCAGTACTTC
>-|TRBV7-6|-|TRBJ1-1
CASSLEESPSTEAFF
TGTGCCAGCAGCTTAGAGGAGTCCCCGAGTACTGAAGCTTTCTTT
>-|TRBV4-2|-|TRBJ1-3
CASSQDRKGKAGNTIYF
TGTGCCAGCAGCCAAGATCGGAAAGGGAAAGCTGGAAACACCATATATTTT
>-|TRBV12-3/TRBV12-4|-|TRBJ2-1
CASSRQSSSYNEQFF
TGTGCCAGCAGTCGACAGTCAAGCTCCTACAATGAGCAGTTCTTC
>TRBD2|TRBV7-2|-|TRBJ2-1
CASSFGTSGRSEQFF
TGTGCCAGCAGCTTTGGGACTAGCGGGAGAAGTGAGCAGTTCTTC
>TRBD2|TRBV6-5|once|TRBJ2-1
CASRSGLAGYNEQFF
TGTGCCAGCAGAAGCGGACTAGCGGGTTACAATGAGCAGTTCTTC
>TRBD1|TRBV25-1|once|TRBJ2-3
CASSVTGTATDTQYF
TGTGCCAGCAGTGTTACCGGGACAGCGACAGATACGCAGTATTTT
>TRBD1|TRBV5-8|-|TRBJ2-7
CASSRGTGGYEQYF
TGTGCCAGCAGCCGGGGGACAGGGGGCTACGAGCAGTACTTC
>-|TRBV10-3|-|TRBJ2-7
CAISDVRERASYEQYF
TGTGCCATCAGTGATGTTAGGGAAAGGGCCTCCTACGAGCAGTACTTC
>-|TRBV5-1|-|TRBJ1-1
CASSRRDPNMNTEAFF
TGCGCCAGCAGCCGACGGGACCCTAACATGAACACTGAAGCTTTCTTT
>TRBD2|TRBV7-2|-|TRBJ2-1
CASSLRPSGVYNEQFF
TGTGCCAGCAGCTTACGACCTAGCGGCGTATACAATGAGCAGTTCTTC
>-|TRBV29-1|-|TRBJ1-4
CSALPGTRPEKLFF
TGCAGCGCTCTACCTGGGACACGACCTGAAAAACTGTTTTTT
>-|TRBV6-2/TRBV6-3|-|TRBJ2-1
CATVDRGSENEQFF
TGTGCCACCGTGGACCGGGGCAGTGAAAATGAGCAGTTCTTC
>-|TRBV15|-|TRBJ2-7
CATSRDYGSSLEQYF
TGTGCCACCAGCAGAGATTACGGTAGTTCCCTCGAGCAGTACTTC
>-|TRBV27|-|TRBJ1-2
CASSSLSQGPYGYTF
TGTGCCAGCAGTTCGCTTTCACAGGGCCCCTATGGCTACACCTTC
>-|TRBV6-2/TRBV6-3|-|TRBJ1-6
CASSRVTTDSPLHF
TGTGCCAGCAGTAGGGTCACAACGGATTCACCCCTCCACTTT
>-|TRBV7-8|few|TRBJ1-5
CASSLAGGSNQPQHF
TGTGCCAGCAGCTTAGCCGGGGGTAGCAATCAGCCCCAGCATTTT
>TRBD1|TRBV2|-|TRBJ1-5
CATSRGLWNQPQHF
TGTGCCACCTCCAGGGGGCTTTGGAATCAGCCCCAGCATTTT
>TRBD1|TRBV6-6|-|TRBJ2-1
CASSSGTGIYNEQFF
TGTGCCAGCAGTTCCGGGACAGGAATATACAATGAGCAGTTCTTC
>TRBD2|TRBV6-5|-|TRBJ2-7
CASSYPLAGVYEQYF
TGTGCCAGCAGTTACCCACTAGCGGGAGTTTACGAGCAGTACTTC
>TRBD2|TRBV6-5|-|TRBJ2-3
CASSYSSGMWDTQYF
TGTGCCAGCAGTTACTCTAGCGGGATGTGGGATACGCAGTATTTT
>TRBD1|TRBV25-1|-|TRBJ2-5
CASSAVPGQGAETQYF
TGTGCCAGCAGTGCCGTACCGGGACAGGGGGCGGAGACCCAGTACTTC
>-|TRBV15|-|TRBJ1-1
CATSRDRVGVTEAFF
TGTGCCACCAGCAGAGACCGAGTAGGGGTCACTGAAGCTTTCTTT
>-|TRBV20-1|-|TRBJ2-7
CSARARLQGAYEQYF
TGCAGTGCTAGAGCAAGATTGCAGGGTGCCTACGAGCAGTACTTC
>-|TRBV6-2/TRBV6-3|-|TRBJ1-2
CASSYLKYGYTF
TGTGCCAGCAGTTACCTGAAGTACGGCTACACCTTC
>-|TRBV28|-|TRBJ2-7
CASSLGGHLLVYEQYF
TGTGCCAGCAGTTTAGGCGGACACCTTTTGGTCTACGAGCAGTACTTC
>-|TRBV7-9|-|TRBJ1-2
CASSPDSDPHYYGYTF
TGTGCCAGCAGCCCCGACAGTGACCCGCACTACTATGGCTACACCTTC
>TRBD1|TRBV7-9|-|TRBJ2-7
CATTETGGREQYF
TGTGCCACGACGGAGACAGGGGGCCGCGAGCAGTACTTC
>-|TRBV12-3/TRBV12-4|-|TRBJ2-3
CASSWGLGAPVDTQYF
TGTGCCAGCAGTTGGGGCCTTGGTGCTCCTGTAGATACGCAGTATTTT
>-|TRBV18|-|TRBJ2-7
CASSPGATSSYEQYF
TGTGCCAGCTCGCCTGGAGCCACCAGCTCCTACGAGCAGTACTTC
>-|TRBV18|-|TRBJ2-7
CASSPQGQTYEQYF
TGTGCCAGCTCACCACAGGGTCAAACCTACGAGCAGTACTTC
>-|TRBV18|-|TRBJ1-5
CASCTSQDQPQHF
TGTGCCAGCTGTACCAGTCAAGATCAGCCCCAGCATTTT
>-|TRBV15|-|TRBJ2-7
CATSGGGYEQYF
TGTGCCACCAGCGGCGGCGGGTACGAGCAGTACTTC
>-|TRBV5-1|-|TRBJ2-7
CASSRSGDYEQYF
TGCGCCAGCAGCCGATCGGGGGACTACGAGCAGTACTTC